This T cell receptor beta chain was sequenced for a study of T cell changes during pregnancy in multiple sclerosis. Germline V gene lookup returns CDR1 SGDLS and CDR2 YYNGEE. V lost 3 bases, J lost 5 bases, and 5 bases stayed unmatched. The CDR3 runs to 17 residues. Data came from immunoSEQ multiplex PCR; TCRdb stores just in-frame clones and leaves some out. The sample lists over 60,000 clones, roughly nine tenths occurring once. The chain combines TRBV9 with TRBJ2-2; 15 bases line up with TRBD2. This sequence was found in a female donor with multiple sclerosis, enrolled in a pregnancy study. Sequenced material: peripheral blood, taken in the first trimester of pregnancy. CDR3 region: CASSGTSGRAVTGELFF. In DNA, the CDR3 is TGTGCCAGCAGCGGGACTAGCGGGAGGGCCGTTACCGGGGAGCTGTTTTTT.